This TCR beta chain appears in the sequencing data of a study of cytomegalovirus exposure and HLA in healthy donors. On the study more broadly: In terms of ancestry, the Caucasian-associated cluster contained roughly 81% of the roughly 400 genotyped donors. Study conclusions and caveats: There was a cluster of highly shared sequence variants that was likely a sequencing artifact.

Researchers ran the PCR with 60 Vbeta and 13 Jbeta primers. Produced via immunoSEQ multiplex PCR; TCRdb's table is partial and in-frame only. The table lists under 130,000 clones. About this clone itself: Its antigen is not known.

Donors consisted of healthy bone marrow donors. Looked up from germline, CDR1 is SGDLS and CDR2 is YYNGEE. The V gene end was trimmed by 4 bases and the J gene end by 5 bases; junction bases not matched to a gene: 0. This CDR3 contains 11 residues. Sequencing was done on a sample of PBMCs. The chain has TRBV9 and TRBJ2-7, with 7 bases that match TRBD2. The TCR comes from a man aged 35-49 years in good health and CMV-seronegative. CDR3 residues: CASSRGDEQYF. DNA for the CDR3: TGTGCCAGCAGCCGGGGGGACGAGCAGTACTTC.